This TCR beta chain was observed in a study of shared clonotypes between healthy human individuals. Trimming left V 5 bases short and J 4 bases short, with 8 bases between. CDR1 and CDR2 from the germline V gene are MDHEN and SYDVKM. This CDR3 has 12 residues. Measured with immunoSEQ multiplex PCR; TCRdb has only the in-frame clones, and not every one. The data hold 2 million to 2.5 million clones, with 90% to 95% observed a single time. Sequenced material: naive CD4+ T cells from PBMCs. The sample's subset: CD45RA+ positively selected. This TCR derives from a man between 18 and 29 years old in good health. Some clones in this sample may be carry-over from other donors' samples. V gene TRBV28 combines with J gene TRBJ1-2; D not resolved. The CDR3 DNA reads TGTGCCAGCAGTAAGTCCTCCTATGGCTACACCTTC. As protein: CASSKSSYGYTF.